This T cell receptor (beta chain) came from a study of cytomegalovirus exposure and HLA in healthy donors. Whole-study context: Sequencing of 150 million to 200 million T cells in an earlier analysis found about 120 million unique TCR beta sequences. Study-level findings and limits: The likely explanation for a cluster of highly shared sequence variants was sequencing artifact. The only immune exposure information that was available was CMV serostatus. Follow-up analysis later connected one missense variant in DCLRE1C with trimming of TCR beta V- and J-genes.

A multiplex PCR was run with 60 Vbeta primers and 13 Jbeta primers. Some clones are missing from TCRdb's copy, which holds only in-frame ones; the method was immunoSEQ multiplex PCR. The sample contains more than 90,000 clones, 65% to 80% of which appear only once. On this clone: Its antigen is not identified.

The receptor's source is a woman in her thirties or forties in good health and CMV-seronegative. The sample consisted of PBMCs.

DNA for the CDR3: TGTGCCAGCAGCTTTTTTCCAAGCACAGATACGCAGTATTTT. It encodes CASSFFPSTDTQYF. The V and J genes are TRBV7-2 and TRBJ2-3; no clear D. The CDR3 totals 14 residues. The germline V gene encodes CDR1 SGHTA and CDR2 FQGNSA. V gave up 3 bases and J gave up 0 bases, with 7 bases separating them.